The present T cell receptor beta chain was sequenced within a study of blood T cell repertoires in COVID-19. Profiling relied on immunoSEQ multiplex PCR, and the TCRdb table lists in-frame clones only, not all of them. The repertoire holds approximately 290,000 clones, 80% to 85% seen once, with about 15% in the top ten. The trim removed 6 bases at V and 1 base at J, leaving 5 bases unmatched. This CDR3 is built from 14 residues. Germline V gene data show CDR1 as SGHVS and CDR2 as FNYEAQ. Sequencing used peripheral blood. The TCR originated in an older person with COVID-19, enrolled during active disease. The chain carries TRBV7-6 and TRBJ2-5, with 7 positions matching TRBD1. Written as DNA, the CDR3 is TGTGCCAGCAGTCCAAGGACAGGCCAAGAGACCCAGTACTTC. Amino acid sequence: CASSPRTGQETQYF.